The 29 T cell receptor beta chains given below trace back to one sample, sequenced in a study of cytomegalovirus exposure and HLA in healthy donors. In the PCR, 60 Vbeta and 13 Jbeta primers were used. TCRdb's copy holds only in-frame clones and misses some; the assay was immunoSEQ multiplex PCR. The sample records roughly 150,000 clones, over 70% being singletons. The sequenced sample consisted of PBMCs. The receptors originated from a woman aged 35 to 49 in good health and CMV-seronegative.

The rearrangement joins TRBV4-1 to TRBJ1-2, with TRBD1 matching over 8 bases. V was clipped by 4 bases and J by 4 bases; unmatched bases: 5. From germline, CDR1 is MGHRA and CDR2 YSYEKL. The CDR3 loop spans 14 amino acids. The CDR3, as DNA: TGCGCCAGCAGCCCGGTGACAGGGGCCTATGGCTACACCTTC. It is translated as CASSPVTGAYGYTF.

The chain carries TRBV7-6 and TRBJ2-7; D unclear. This CDR3 spans 13 amino acids. Germline assignment: CDR1 SGHVS and CDR2 FNYEAQ. Trimming took 5 bases from V and 3 from J, leaving 11 bases between them. The CDR3 DNA sequence: TGTGCCAGCAGCCCCGGAGTAAACTACGAGCAGTACTTC. Its protein product is CASSPGVNYEQYF.

The rearrangement links TRBV4-2 to TRBJ1-6; D uncertain. The CDR3 contains 16 residues. Trimming took off 0 bases at V and 6 bases at J, with 12 bases between the two ends. CDR1 is LGHNA, CDR2 YNFKEQ, per germline. The DNA of the CDR3 is TGTGCCAGCAGCCAAGAACTTAGTAGCGTTAATTCACCCCTCCACTTT. It translates to CASSQELSSVNSPLHF.

As for this clone: Other DNA sequences in the sample encode the same CDR3. The chain couples TRBV10-2 to TRBJ1-3, with 7 bases fitting TRBD1. CDR3 length equals 14 residues. Per germline, CDR1 WSHSY and CDR2 SAAADI. Unmatched junction bases numbered 6, after V lost 6 bases and J lost 4 bases. CDR3 nucleotides: TGCGCCAGCAGGACCGGGACAGCAGGAAACACCATATATTTT. Amino acid sequence: CASRTGTAGNTIYF.

This clone has just a few counts. The rearrangement uses TRBV4-3 and TRBJ1-2, with TRBD1 as a possible D gene (5 bases). This CDR3 contains 16 residues. Looked up from germline, CDR1 is LGHNA and CDR2 is YSLEER. Trimming took 0 bases from V and 2 from J, leaving 13 bases between them. Here the CDR3 reads CASSQEGGGENYGYTF. The CDR3 DNA is TGCGCCAGCAGCCAAGAGGGGGGAGGGGAAAACTATGGCTACACCTTC.

The chain is built from TRBV11-2 and TRBJ2-1; 9 positions agree with TRBD1. Germline V lookup: CDR1 SGHAT, CDR2 FQNNGV. The CDR3 is 13 amino acids. The trim removed 4 bases at V and 10 bases at J, leaving 5 bases unmatched. The CDR3: CASSSGTGYEQFF. CDR3 sequence (DNA): TGTGCCAGCAGCTCCGGGACAGGGTACGAGCAGTTCTTC.

The V call is TRBV9, the J call TRBJ1-4, with 8 bases lining up with TRBD1. With 4 bases clipped from V and 6 bases from J, the junction kept 8 bases outside the gene matches. The CDR3 is made up of 15 amino acids. Germline CDR1 reads SGDLS; CDR2 reads YYNGEE. CDR3 sequence reads: CASSPYPGQDEKLFF. Here the CDR3 DNA reads TGTGCCAGCAGCCCCTACCCGGGACAGGATGAAAAACTGTTTTTT.

CDR3 amino acids: CASKTGWSTEAFF. The CDR3 region has the DNA TGTGCCAGCAAAACAGGGTGGAGCACTGAAGCTTTCTTT. The chain links TRBV28 to TRBJ1-1, with D possibly being TRBD1 (6 bases). The CDR3 length is 13 residues. Looked up from germline, CDR1 is MDHEN and CDR2 is SYDVKM. V was trimmed by 7 bases and J by 4 bases, leaving 13 bases between them.

The chain recombines TRBV5-1 with TRBJ2-1; TRBD2 matches 7 bases. The junction had 15 bases not matched to a gene; V was cut back by 3 bases and J by 9 bases. Germline-derived CDR1 and CDR2 are SGHRS and YFSETQ. There are 16 residues in the CDR3. CDR3: CASSSVRAAGDVEQFF. The CDR3 bases are TGCGCCAGCAGCTCCGTACGGGCGGCGGGAGATGTTGAGCAGTTCTTC. Complete variable domain (other parts from reference TRBV5-1 and TRBJ2-1): KAGVTQTPRYLIKTRGQQVTLSCSPISGHRSVSWYQQTPGQGLQFLFEYFSETQRNKGNFPGRFSGRQFSNSRSEMNVSTLELGDSALYLCASSSVRAAGDVEQFFGPGTRLTVL.

V is TRBV7-2 and J is TRBJ2-5, with 7 bases that match TRBD2. Per germline, CDR1 SGHTA and CDR2 FQGNSA. Trimming cost V 6 bases and J 4 bases; bases outside gene matches: 5. The length of the CDR3 is 13 residues. The CDR3 sequence: CASSPRLAETQYF. CDR3 sequence (DNA): TGTGCCAGCAGTCCCAGACTAGCAGAGACCCAGTACTTC.

The chain carries TRBV5-1 and TRBJ2-2; 10 positions match TRBD1. Germline V gives CDR1 SGHRS, CDR2 YFSETQ. Trimming took 9 bases from V and 6 from J; bases not matched to a gene: 5. The CDR3 extends over 13 amino acids. As DNA, the CDR3 is TGCGCCATCCAGGACAGGGGGGCCGGGGAGCTGTTTTTT. It translates to CAIQDRGAGELFF.

This clone appeared a few times. This chain uses TRBV4-1 with TRBJ2-1, with 9 positions matching TRBD2. Trimming at V came to 4 bases and at J to 3 bases, leaving 4 bases not matched to a gene. CDR1 and CDR2 from the germline V gene are MGHRA and YSYEKL. CDR3 length: 15 residues. The CDR3 sequence is CASSLLAGYYNEQFF. The CDR3 DNA reads TGCGCCAGCAGCCTTCTAGCGGGGTACTACAATGAGCAGTTCTTC.

This chain connects TRBV18 to TRBJ2-1; possible D gene TRBD2, 6 bases. CDR3 length: 15 amino acids. Trimming cost V 2 bases and J 7 bases, with 15 bases left between them. Per the germline V gene, CDR1 is KGHSH and CDR2 is LQKENI. In DNA, the CDR3 is TGTGCCAGCTCACCAGCGGGACCTTCTCGGAATGAGCAGTTCTTC. Translation gives CASSPAGPSRNEQFF.

This clone was picked up one time. This chain uses TRBV7-9 with TRBJ2-7; a possible D gene is TRBD2 (7 bases). The CDR3 contains 15 residues. Germline V lookup: CDR1 SEHNR, CDR2 FQNEAQ (reference sequence). Trimming left V 5 bases short and J 2 bases short, with 16 bases between. CDR3 sequence reads: CASSQGGGRPYEQYF. For the CDR3, the DNA is TGTGCCAGCAGCCAAGGGGGGGGGCGTCCCTACGAGCAGTACTTC.

The CDR3 nucleotides are TGTGCCAGCAGCTTAGCGAGCGGTGGGATAGCCAAAAACATTCAGTACTTC. Encoded protein: CASSLASGGIAKNIQYF. This rearrangement joins TRBV7-9 to TRBJ2-4, with TRBD2 as a possible D gene (5 bases). The CDR3 covers 17 residues. V gave up 0 bases and J gave up 0 bases, with 12 bases separating them. Germline CDR1 and CDR2: SEHNR and FQNEAQ (reference sequence).

This clone was counted a few times. The CDR3 DNA reads as TGTGCCAGCAGCCCCATGAGTGAATCCTACGAGCAGTACTTC. Translating gives CASSPMSESYEQYF. The J gene is TRBJ2-7, the V gene TRBV6-5; D not resolved. V lost 6 bases to trimming and J lost 1 base, with 13 bases between them. The germline V gene encodes CDR1 MNHEY and CDR2 SVGAGI. The CDR3 runs to 14 residues.

This clone was picked up many times. The rearrangement links TRBV6-5 to TRBJ2-6, with a weak D call TRBD1 (6 bases). The V end was cut by 2 bases, the J end by 2 bases, with 7 bases between. The CDR3 is 15 amino acids. Germline V gene data show CDR1 as MNHEY and CDR2 as SVGAGI. In DNA, the CDR3 is TGTGCCAGCAGTTACGAGGGGGCTGGGGCCAACGTCCTGACTTTC. Amino acids: CASSYEGAGANVLTF.

This clone was seen just once. The CDR3 DNA sequence: TGTGCCAGCGCCAGACGGGGGGAGGTCACCGGGGAGCTGTTTTTT. It is translated as CASARRGEVTGELFF. V is TRBV7-2 and J is TRBJ2-2; 7 nucleotides align to TRBD2. V gave up 8 bases and J gave up 4 bases; unmatched junction bases: 10. Germline V gene lookup returns CDR1 SGHTA and CDR2 FQGNSA. This CDR3 region has 15 residues.

This clone came up once. The gene calls are TRBV9 and TRBJ1-1; 10 bases are shared with TRBD1. Germline V gene data show CDR1 as SGDLS and CDR2 as YYNGEE. The CDR3 runs 14 residues. V trimming: 3 bases; J trimming: 3 bases; junction bases outside the gene matches: 2. CDR3 bases: TGTGCCAGCAGCGAGGACAGGGGGGACACTGAAGCTTTCTTT. Protein: CASSEDRGDTEAFF.

This clone was counted between two and nine times. The V gene is TRBV5-8, the J gene TRBJ2-7; TRBD1 might be the D (6 bases). This CDR3 contains 13 residues. Germline values: CDR1 SGHTS, CDR2 YDEGEE. V lost 0 bases and J 2 bases, leaving 6 bases between the germline ends. Written as DNA, the CDR3 is TGTGCCAGCAGCTTGGAGGGGGCCTACGAGCAGTACTTC. Translating gives CASSLEGAYEQYF.

V and J are TRBV18 and TRBJ1-1; D not resolved. The CDR3 totals 13 residues. The germline V gene encodes CDR1 KGHSH and CDR2 LQKENI. The V gene lost 1 base and the J gene lost 7 bases, with 10 bases spanning the gap. CDR3 in amino acids: CASSPQRSIEAFF. CDR3 sequence (DNA): TGTGCCAGCTCACCACAGAGGTCCATTGAAGCTTTCTTT.

The chain is built from TRBV4-3 and TRBJ2-7; 7 bases line up with TRBD2. The CDR3 spans 14 residues. Germline-derived CDR1 and CDR2 are LGHNA and YSLEER. Trimming at V came to 5 bases and at J to 0 bases, leaving 4 bases not matched to a gene. In DNA, the CDR3 is TGCGCCAGCAGCGTGGCTAGCGGCTCCTACGAGCAGTACTTC. Its translation: CASSVASGSYEQYF.

The rearrangement uses TRBV4-2 and TRBJ1-2, with 7 bases identical to TRBD1. The germline V gene has CDR1 LGHNA and CDR2 YNFKEQ. Germline trimming cut 4 bases from V and 6 bases from J; bases unmatched to any gene: 11. This CDR3 region has 15 residues. The CDR3 DNA reads TGTGCCAGCAGCCCACTTGGCAGGGGGGAAGATGGCTACACCTTC. Translating it yields CASSPLGRGEDGYTF.

The chain recombines TRBV6-1 with TRBJ2-1; TRBD1 aligns across 9 bases. V was pared by 8 bases and J by 8 bases, with 7 bases of the junction left unmatched. Germline CDR1 and CDR2: MNHNS and SASEGT. There are 13 residues in the CDR3. CDR3 sequence reads: CASCGTGLHEQFF. CDR3 coding DNA: TGTGCCAGCTGTGGGACAGGGTTGCATGAGCAGTTCTTC.

V and J are TRBV7-2 and TRBJ2-5; the match to TRBD2 covers 10 bases. This CDR3 comprises 16 residues. Germline V lookup: CDR1 SGHTA, CDR2 FQGNSA. J was trimmed by 5 bases and V by 3 bases; bases with no gene match: 9. CDR3 residues: CASSFRSGGEWETQYF. The DNA of the CDR3 is TGTGCCAGCAGCTTTCGGAGCGGGGGGGAGTGGGAGACCCAGTACTTC.

This chain links TRBV28 with TRBJ1-6; 8 bases are a match to TRBD1. Germline loops: CDR1 MDHEN, CDR2 SYDVKM. Trimming cost V 6 bases and J 9 bases; bases outside gene matches: 10. The CDR3 runs to 15 residues. CDR3 region: CASSTSRQGSSPLHF. The CDR3 region has the DNA TGTGCCAGCAGCACCAGCCGACAGGGGAGTTCACCCCTCCACTTT.

This clone was seen just once. V is TRBV10-3 and J is TRBJ2-5, with TRBD2 matching over 16 bases. Germline assignment: CDR1 ENHRY and CDR2 SYGVKD. CDR3 size: 17 residues. J was trimmed by 5 bases and V by 6 bases; bases with no gene match: 9. In DNA form, the CDR3 reads TGTGCCATCAGCTCCGGGACTAGCGGGGGGGCCGGGGAGACCCAGTACTTC. Translation gives CAISSGTSGGAGETQYF.

V is TRBV11-3 and J is TRBJ2-4; 10 bases are shared with TRBD1. After removal of 5 bases from V and 6 bases from J, the junction contained 7 bases not matched to a gene. In germline, CDR1 is SGHNT, CDR2 YENEEA. CDR3 size: 15 residues. CDR3 nucleotide sequence: TGTGCCAGCAGCCCCAGGACAGGGGGGGCAAACATTCAGTACTTC. Amino acids: CASSPRTGGANIQYF.

The J gene is TRBJ1-5, the V gene TRBV6-1; no firm D call. Trimming stripped 6 bases from V and 6 bases from J, with 18 bases between. This CDR3 comprises 15 residues. CDR1 is MNHNS, CDR2 SASEGT, per germline. CDR3 DNA: TGTGCCAGCAGCGACCATGCGGGGATTAGTCAGCCCCAGCATTTT. It codes for CASSDHAGISQPQHF.